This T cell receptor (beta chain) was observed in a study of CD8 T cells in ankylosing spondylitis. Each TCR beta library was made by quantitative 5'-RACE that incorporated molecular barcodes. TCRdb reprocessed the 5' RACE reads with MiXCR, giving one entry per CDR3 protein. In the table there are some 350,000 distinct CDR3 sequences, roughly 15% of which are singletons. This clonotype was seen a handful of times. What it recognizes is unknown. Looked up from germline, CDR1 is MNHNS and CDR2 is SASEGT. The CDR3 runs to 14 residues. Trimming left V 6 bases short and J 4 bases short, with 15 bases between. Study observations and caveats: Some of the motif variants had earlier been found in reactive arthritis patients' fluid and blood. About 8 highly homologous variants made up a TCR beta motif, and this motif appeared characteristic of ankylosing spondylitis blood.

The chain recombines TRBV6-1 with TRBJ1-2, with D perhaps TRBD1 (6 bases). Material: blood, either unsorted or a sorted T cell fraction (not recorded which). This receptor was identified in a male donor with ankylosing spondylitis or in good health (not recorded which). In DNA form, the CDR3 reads TGTGCCAGCAGCCGCGGGGGCCAGTTCTATGGCTACACCTTC. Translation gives CASSRGGQFYGYTF.